Below are 3 T cell receptor beta chains sequenced from a single sample in a study of T cells after yellow fever vaccination. In TCRdb, the 5' RACE reads were re-called with MiXCR into one record per CDR3 protein. The repertoire holds some 550,000 distinct CDR3 sequences, with 15% to 20% as singletons. The sequencing here drew on PBMCs, taken 15 days after the yellow fever booster vaccination. The receptors originated from a man aged 30 to 45 who received the YFV17D yellow fever vaccine.

This clonotype has a handful of counts. CDR3 protein: CASSTSGRSGTDTQYF. Written as DNA, the CDR3 is TGCGCCAGCTCGACTAGCGGGAGATCGGGCACAGATACGCAGTATTTT. The gene calls are TRBV5-1 and TRBJ2-3, with 12 bases identical to TRBD2. V lost 7 bases to trimming and J lost 1 base; unmatched junction nucleotides: 7. This CDR3 has 16 residues. CDR1 SGHRS and CDR2 YFSETQ come from the germline V gene.

This clonotype was found a few times. The chain employs TRBV20-1 and TRBJ2-2; 9 bases line up with TRBD2. The length of the CDR3 is 15 residues. CDR1 and CDR2 (germline): DFQATT, SNEGSKA (reference sequence). With 3 bases clipped from V and 4 bases from J, the junction kept 6 bases outside the gene matches. The DNA of the CDR3 is TGCAGTGCTAGTGCTAGCGGGATTATCACCGGGGAGCTGTTTTTT. Its translation is CSASASGIITGELFF.

This clonotype was counted at least ten times. The J gene is TRBJ2-1, the V gene TRBV20-1; D gene uncertain. Trimming took off 6 bases at V and 3 bases at J, with 6 bases between the two ends. The germline CDR1 and CDR2 sequences are DFQATT and SNEGSKA (reference sequence). This CDR3 has 11 residues. The CDR3 here is CSANSYNEQFF. CDR3 bases: TGCAGTGCCAACAGCTACAATGAGCAGTTCTTC.